This T cell receptor (beta chain) appears in the sequencing data of a study of blood T cell repertoires in COVID-19. Some clones are missing from TCRdb's copy, which holds only in-frame ones; the method was immunoSEQ multiplex PCR. The table lists 130,000 or so clones, approximately 84% of them singletons. Germline-derived CDR1 and CDR2 are LGHNA and YSLEER. This CDR3 region has 16 residues. The V and J ends lost 1 base and 3 bases respectively, with 13 bases between them. Source material: peripheral blood. The sequence derives from an elderly woman with acute or convalescent COVID-19. The rearrangement uses TRBV4-3 and TRBJ2-1; D may be TRBD2 (7 bases). The CDR3 is CASSQGGGQYYNEQFF. In DNA form, the CDR3 reads TGCGCCAGCAGCCAAGGCGGGGGACAATACTACAATGAGCAGTTCTTC.